This T cell receptor (beta chain) was identified in a study of Ad26.COV2.S vaccination and SARS-CoV-2 variants. Broader study findings: Estimates derived from TCR breadth and depth analyses may have underestimated total T cell responses.

This CDR3 comprises 11 residues. The V gene lost 3 bases and the J gene lost 8 bases, with 7 bases spanning the gap. CDR1 SEHNR and CDR2 FQNEAQ come from the germline V gene (reference sequence). Clones were read by immunoSEQ multiplex PCR, and TCRdb kept only the in-frame ones, dropping some. Here the sample spans approximately 340,000 clones, about 90% being singletons. With regard to this clone: The antigen remains unidentified.

Sequencing was performed on peripheral blood, taken after recovery from COVID-19. The chain links TRBV7-9 to TRBJ1-2; D gene ambiguous. This sequence originates from a human donor who had recovered from COVID-19. The CDR3 here is CASSFGSGYTF. The CDR3 DNA reads TGTGCCAGCAGCTTTGGTTCAGGCTACACCTTC.